The 11 T cell receptor beta chains presented below share a single source sample, sequenced in a study of T cell responses to AZD1222 COVID-19 vaccine. Using immunoSEQ multiplex PCR, the repertoire was profiled, and TCRdb retains in-frame clones only, with some absent. Of about 190,000 clones in the sample, more than 90% were seen once. The material sequenced was peripheral blood, taken 28 days after the second dose of the MenACWY control vaccine. The source is an adult who received the MenACWY meningococcal vaccine as a control.

V is TRBV2 and J is TRBJ2-2, with no clear D. Trimming cost V 6 bases and J 9 bases, with 5 bases left between them. There are 10 residues in the CDR3. From germline, CDR1 is SNHLY and CDR2 FYNNEI. The CDR3 is CASRGRELFF. The CDR3 DNA reads as TGTGCCAGCAGAGGCAGGGAGCTGTTTTTT.

V and J are TRBV5-8 and TRBJ1-6; no definite D call. This CDR3 comprises 13 residues. Per the germline V gene, CDR1 is SGHTS and CDR2 is YDEGEE. The V end was cut by 1 base, the J end by 8 bases, with 7 bases between. The CDR3 spells CASSLRRDSPLHF. CDR3 DNA: TGTGCCAGCAGCTTGCGCAGAGATTCACCCCTCCACTTT.

The rearrangement uses TRBV15 and TRBJ2-2, with 7 bases lining up with TRBD1. CDR3 size: 17 residues. Germline trimming cut 3 bases from V and 5 bases from J; bases unmatched to any gene: 12. The germline V gene encodes CDR1 LNHNV and CDR2 YYDKDF (reference sequence). CDR3 in DNA: TGTGCCACCAGCAGGGACCGGGACAGTTTTTCTACCGGGGAGCTGTTTTTT. It codes for CATSRDRDSFSTGELFF.

This sequence joins TRBV4-3 and TRBJ1-1; D is unresolved. Germline CDR1 is LGHNA and CDR2 is YSLEER. V was shortened by 1 base and J by 4 bases, with 13 bases between the two germline ends. The CDR3 has 15 residues. The CDR3 nucleotides read TGCGCCAGCAGCCAAGGCCCAGGTCGTAGCACTGAAGCTTTCTTT. The encoded protein is CASSQGPGRSTEAFF.

V gene TRBV2 combines with J gene TRBJ2-3, with 8 bases that match TRBD1. Unmatched junction bases numbered 13, after V lost 3 bases and J lost 5 bases. The CDR3 totals 17 residues. Germline V gene lookup returns CDR1 SNHLY and CDR2 FYNNEI. CDR3 residues: CASSDNRAGGLKDTQYF. As DNA, the CDR3 is TGTGCCAGCAGTGATAATAGGGCAGGGGGCCTGAAAGATACGCAGTATTTT.

The gene calls are TRBV6-5 and TRBJ1-3; D not certain. Germline loops: CDR1 MNHEY, CDR2 SVGAGI. V was pared by 5 bases and J by 0 bases, with 11 bases between. CDR3 length: 15 amino acids. The CDR3: CASSTGRRSGNTIYF. Here the CDR3 DNA reads TGTGCCAGCAGTACCGGACGGCGCTCTGGAAACACCATATATTTT.

This chain links TRBV30 with TRBJ1-5; maybe TRBD1 (5 bases). Germline V gene sequence: CDR1 GTSNPN, CDR2 SVGIG (reference sequence). V was pared by 4 bases and J by 2 bases, with 12 bases between. This CDR3 contains 14 residues. Here the CDR3 reads CAWTAGYGNQPQHF. The CDR3 coding sequence is TGTGCCTGGACCGCAGGGTACGGCAATCAGCCCCAGCATTTT.

This clone was seen a single time. The rearrangement links TRBV5-1 to TRBJ1-1; D possibly corresponds to TRBD1 (5 bases). CDR3 length: 15 residues. The germline CDR1 and CDR2 sequences are SGHRS and YFSETQ. Deletions cut 4 bases from V and 4 bases from J, with 17 bases between. CDR3 region: CASSPLSPGGTEAFF. Here the CDR3 DNA reads TGCGCCAGCAGCCCGCTATCTCCCGGGGGCACTGAAGCTTTCTTT. Drawing the rest from reference TRBV5-1 and TRBJ1-1, the complete variable domain is KAGVTQTPRYLIKTRGQQVTLSCSPISGHRSVSWYQQTPGQGLQFLFEYFSETQRNKGNFPGRFSGRQFSNSRSEMNVSTLELGDSALYLCASSPLSPGGTEAFFGQGTRLTVV.

This chain connects TRBV19 to TRBJ2-2; 7 bases align to TRBD1. V lost 2 bases to trimming and J lost 7 bases; unmatched junction nucleotides: 10. CDR3 length equals 16 residues. Germline assignment: CDR1 LNHDA and CDR2 SQIVND (reference sequence). The CDR3 reads CASSIPPDRVVGELFF. CDR3 DNA sequence: TGTGCCAGTAGTATACCCCCCGACAGGGTCGTCGGGGAGCTGTTTTTT.

The chain has TRBV11-3 and TRBJ2-6, with D hard to call. V was pared by 2 bases and J by 0 bases, with 14 bases between. CDR1 and CDR2 (germline): SGHNT, YENEEA. This CDR3 is built from 18 residues. CDR3: CASSLSRFLGSGANVLTF. CDR3 sequence (DNA): TGTGCCAGCAGCTTATCTAGGTTTTTAGGCTCTGGGGCCAACGTCCTGACTTTC.

The V and J genes are TRBV28 and TRBJ2-1; weak D call: TRBD1 (6 bases). V was cut by 3 bases and J by 12 bases, with 12 bases left in between. The CDR3 consists of 12 residues. Germline-derived CDR1 and CDR2 are MDHEN and SYDVKM. The CDR3 bases are TGTGCCAGCAGTTTGGGGGCATACCGGCAGTTCTTC. It specifies CASSLGAYRQFF.